This T cell receptor (beta chain) derives from a study of T cell responses to AZD1222 COVID-19 vaccine. The CDR3 is 15 amino acids. Per germline, CDR1 MNHNS and CDR2 SASEGT. With 1 base clipped from V and 10 bases from J, the junction kept 6 bases outside the gene matches. Produced via immunoSEQ multiplex PCR; TCRdb's table is partial and in-frame only. The sample has roughly 260,000 clones; over 90% are singletons. The V call is TRBV6-1, the J call TRBJ2-1; 11 positions agree with TRBD2. This clonotype was sampled from an adult in good health. The input for sequencing was peripheral blood, taken on day 0 of AZD1222 vaccination. This CDR3 is CASSEVRLAGGEQFF. In DNA form, the CDR3 reads TGTGCCAGCAGTGAAGTGAGGCTAGCGGGGGGCGAGCAGTTCTTC.